This TCR beta chain was observed in a study of T-cell memory formation after mild COVID-19. Overall study context: Across donors, TCR clusters were largely donor specific. Findings and limits, study-wide: CD4/CD8 balance held among clones contracting day 15 to 85, and later expanders leaned CD4+. Some clones that responded were present in memory (sampled pre-infection), which suggests cross-reactive memory joined.

After 5'RACE with constant-segment primers, TCR alpha and TCR beta cDNA libraries carrying sample barcodes and UMIs were obtained. TCRdb reprocessed the 5' RACE reads with MiXCR, giving one entry per CDR3 protein. Of under 600,000 distinct CDR3 sequences in the sample, about a fifth are singletons; the top ten hold roughly 8.1%. As concerns this clonotype: Its target is not known.

The origin of this receptor is an adult woman who had mild COVID-19 (a few samples of this study predate the infection). Cell type and time point are not known. The sequenced sample consisted of PBMCs or a T cell subset sorted from them (not recorded which).

The CDR3 region is CAISAIDSRPFYGYTF. The CDR3 nucleotides read TGTGCCATCAGTGCCATAGACAGTCGCCCTTTCTATGGCTACACCTTC. The V gene is TRBV10-3, the J gene TRBJ1-2; TRBD1 might be the D (5 bases). Germline lookup yields CDR1 ENHRY and CDR2 SYGVKD. Between the trimmed V and J ends, which lost 4 bases and 4 bases, there was a span of 19 bases. This CDR3 comprises 16 residues.